Listed below are T cell receptor beta chains from one sample, sequenced in a study of neoadjuvant nivolumab and ipilimumab in lung cancer. Here immunoSEQ multiplex PCR was the method, and the copy in TCRdb shows in-frame clones only, minus some. This table has about 18,000 clones, around three quarters appearing once. Sample: tumor tissue, taken after neoadjuvant nivolumab, alone or with ipilimumab, at or shortly before surgery. These receptors originate from an adult with non-small cell lung cancer. Both conserved end residues are part of each CDR3. D genes are given only for firm matches. Only part of the rows carry a size: once, few, many, or a class if the clone is expanded.

d_call	clone_size	v_call	j_call	cdr3_nt	cdr3_aa
-	few	TRBV19	TRBJ1-5	TGTGCCAGTAGTGGCCTGGTTGCAAATCAGCCCCAGCATTTT	CASSGLVANQPQHF
-	-	TRBV25-1	TRBJ2-5	TGTGCCAGCAGGAGCACGGGCCAACAAGAGACCCAGTACTTC	CASRSTGQQETQYF
-	-	TRBV6-1	TRBJ1-3	TGTGCCAGCAGGGGGATTGGAAACACCATATATTTT	CASRGIGNTIYF
-	once	TRBV18	TRBJ1-2	TGTGCCAGCTCGACAGCTTCTACTAACTATGGCTACACCTTC	CASSTASTNYGYTF
-	-	TRBV15	TRBJ1-1	TGTGCCACCAGCAGAGATTTCCTGGAGATGAACACTGAAGCTTTCTTT	CATSRDFLEMNTEAFF
-	-	TRBV5-6	TRBJ2-1	TGTGCCAGCAGCGACCTCGGGATCACGTACAATGAGCAGTTCTTC	CASSDLGITYNEQFF
-	-	TRBV11-1	TRBJ2-7	TGTGCCAGCAGCTTAGGAGGGGGACTGGGAATATCCGAGCAGTACTTC	CASSLGGGLGISEQYF
-	-	TRBV27	TRBJ1-5	TGTGCCAGCGGGGTTGGATGGGGTCAGCCCCAGCATTTT	CASGVGWGQPQHF
-	-	TRBV7-2	TRBJ2-1	TGTGCCAGCATCCTCTGGGGGGAAGCGCGACGTAATGAGCAGTTCTTC	CASILWGEARRNEQFF
-	-	TRBV6-5	TRBJ1-1	TGTGCCAGCAGTAACGCGCTTGACACTGAAGCTTTCTTT	CASSNALDTEAFF
-	large	TRBV27	TRBJ2-5	TGTGCCAGCAGTTTATCAGCAAACGGAGGTGAGACCCAGTACTTC	CASSLSANGGETQYF
TRBD2	medium-sized	TRBV5-1	TRBJ2-1	TGCGCCAGCAGCTTGGAGGGACTAGCTGAGCAGTTCTTC	CASSLEGLAEQFF
TRBD2	-	TRBV15	TRBJ2-5	TGTGCCACCAGCGGATCTTTTAGCGGGAGTGAGACCCAGTACTTC	CATSGSFSGSETQYF
TRBD1	-	TRBV7-9	TRBJ1-4	TGTGCCAGCAGCACTACCCAGGGGGCGCGTGAAAAACTGTTTTTT	CASSTTQGAREKLFF
TRBD2	-	TRBV10-2	TRBJ2-1	TGCGCCAGCAGTGGGAGGACTAGCGGGAGGTTCAATGAGCAGTTCTTC	CASSGRTSGRFNEQFF
TRBD1	-	TRBV19	TRBJ1-2	TGTGCCAGTAGTATAGATCACCGGGACAGGGGTCCTGGCTACACCTTC	CASSIDHRDRGPGYTF
-	few	TRBV6-1	TRBJ2-7	TGTGCCAGCAGTGAGAATCAAGCGGCCTCCTACGAGCAGTACTTC	CASSENQAASYEQYF
-	once	TRBV9	TRBJ2-6	TGTGCCAGCAGCGTTTCAGACTCTGGGGCCAACGTCCTGACTTTC	CASSVSDSGANVLTF
TRBD2	-	TRBV5-5	TRBJ2-1	TGTGCCAGCAGCCGGGCGGGGGGCGCAGTGACCTACAATGAGCAGTTCTTC	CASSRAGGAVTYNEQFF
-	medium-sized	TRBV27	TRBJ1-1	TGTGCCAGCAGTTTAGATAGGGGGGCCCGTGGATCCTTT	CASSLDRGARGSF
-	-	TRBV5-1	TRBJ2-5	TGCGCCAGCAGCCCACAGGGGAGGCAAGAGACCCAGTACTTC	CASSPQGRQETQYF
TRBD1	-	TRBV11-2	TRBJ2-7	TGTGCCAGCAGCTCCGGACAGGGGGGGTACTTC	CASSSGQGGYF
-	-	TRBV30	TRBJ1-2	TGTGCCTGGGCGAGAGCGGGGCGCTTCTCTGGCTACACCTTC	CAWARAGRFSGYTF
-	few	TRBV7-8	TRBJ2-7	TGTGCCAGCAGCTTAGGGGGCCCGGTCTACGAGCAGTACTTC	CASSLGGPVYEQYF
TRBD2	-	TRBV18	TRBJ2-5	TGTGCCAGCTCACCCGGACTAGCGGTCCTGGAGACCCAGTACTTC	CASSPGLAVLETQYF
-	-	TRBV10-2	TRBJ2-7	TGCGCCAGCAGTGCGAGGGGGGTCGAGCAGTACTTC	CASSARGVEQYF